This T cell receptor beta chain was documented in a study of cytomegalovirus exposure and HLA in healthy donors. Study outcomes and limitations: The classifier, whose performance was assessed in both the original and validation cohorts, reportedly diagnosed cytomegalovirus status with high specificity and sensitivity. When a later analysis compared HLA-associated TCR beta chains with equally common others, the HLA-associated chains turned out to be more clonally expanded and to have lower generation probabilities.

Germline V gives CDR1 PRHDT, CDR2 FYEKMQ (reference sequence). V lost 6 bases to trimming and J lost 4 bases, with 16 bases between them. This CDR3 is 14 amino acids long. The count of this clone is one. Its antigen is unidentified. PCR amplification relied on 60 Vbeta primers (plus 13 Jbeta primers). Sequencing was performed with immunoSEQ multiplex PCR; in TCRdb, only in-frame clones are kept and a portion is missing. This table has about 110,000 clones, roughly 86% appearing once. The chain has TRBV13 and TRBJ2-7, with D perhaps TRBD2 (6 bases). The TCR originated in a man in his forties or fifties in good health and CMV-seronegative. What was sequenced was PBMCs. CDR3 region: CASRRRGSRYEQYF. In nucleotides, the CDR3 is TGTGCCAGCAGACGGCGGGGTTCTCGGTACGAGCAGTACTTC.